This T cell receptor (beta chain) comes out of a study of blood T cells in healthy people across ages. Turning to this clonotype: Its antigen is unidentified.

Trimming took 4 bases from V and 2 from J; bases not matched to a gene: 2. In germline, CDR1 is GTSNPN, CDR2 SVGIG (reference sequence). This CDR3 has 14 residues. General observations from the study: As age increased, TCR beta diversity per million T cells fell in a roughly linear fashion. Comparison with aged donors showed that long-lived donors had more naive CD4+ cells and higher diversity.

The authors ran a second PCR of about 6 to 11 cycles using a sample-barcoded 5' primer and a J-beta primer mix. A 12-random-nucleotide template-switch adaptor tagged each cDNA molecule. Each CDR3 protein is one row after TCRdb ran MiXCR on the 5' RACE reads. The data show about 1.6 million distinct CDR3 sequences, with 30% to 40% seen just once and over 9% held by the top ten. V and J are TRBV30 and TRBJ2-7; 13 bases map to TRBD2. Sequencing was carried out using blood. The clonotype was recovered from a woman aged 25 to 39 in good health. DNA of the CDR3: TGTGCCTGGAAAACTAGCGGGAGGGCCTACGAGCAGTACTTC. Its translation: CAWKTSGRAYEQYF.